A single sample is the source of the 8 T cell receptor beta chains below, sequenced in a study of glioma-infiltrating T cells after dendritic cell vaccination. Produced via immunoSEQ multiplex PCR; TCRdb's table is partial and in-frame only. Found here are roughly 100,000 clones, about 84% of them singletons; the top ten hold around 3.2%. Material: blood, obtained before dendritic cell vaccination. Receptor source: a human donor with glioblastoma.

The rearrangement joins TRBV30 to TRBJ1-2, with D uncertain. The CDR3 is made up of 11 amino acids. Germline loops: CDR1 GTSNPN, CDR2 SVGIG (reference sequence). Deletions cut 2 bases from V and 8 bases from J, with 9 bases between. CDR3 sequence: CAWSPGRGYTF. The CDR3 nucleotides read TGTGCCTGGAGTCCGGGGAGAGGCTACACCTTC.

The V and J genes are TRBV7-3 and TRBJ1-2; D might be TRBD1 (6 bases). Germline V CDR1 and CDR2: SGHTA, FQGTGA. This CDR3 has 14 residues. V lost 5 bases and J 5 bases, leaving 15 bases between the germline ends. As DNA, the CDR3 is TGTGCCAGCAGCCCTGCCCACAGGGCGTATGGCTACACCTTC. Amino acid sequence: CASSPAHRAYGYTF.

This clone was seen ten or more times. The V and J genes are TRBV9 and TRBJ2-2; the D gene is possibly TRBD1 (6 bases). Trimming left V 1 base short and J 5 bases short, with 9 bases between. CDR3 size: 14 residues. Germline loops: CDR1 SGDLS, CDR2 YYNGEE. The CDR3 DNA reads as TGTGCCAGCAGCGTAACAGGGTGGACCGGGGAGCTGTTTTTT. Translation gives CASSVTGWTGELFF.

The chain links TRBV6-7 to TRBJ2-4, with D perhaps matching TRBD2 (6 bases). TRBV6-7 is known as an ORF, though its function is uncertain. V shed 2 bases and J shed 2 bases, with 16 bases lying between them. This CDR3 has 17 residues. This chain's CDR3 is CASSYLGLRGTKNIQYF. CDR3 nucleotide sequence: TGTGCCAGCAGTTACCTGGGACTTCGGGGTACCAAAAACATTCAGTACTTC.

This clone was counted only a few times. The chain couples TRBV7-2 to TRBJ1-2, with 9 bases identical to TRBD1. Trimming at V came to 2 bases and at J to 8 bases, leaving 9 bases not matched to a gene. CDR3 length: 15 residues. CDR1 and CDR2 from the germline V gene are SGHTA and FQGNSA. The DNA for the CDR3 is TGTGCCAGCAGCTTAACTACCGGGACAGGGAACGGCTACACCTTC. Translating it yields CASSLTTGTGNGYTF. Full variable domain (outside the CDR3, taken from reference TRBV7-2 and TRBJ1-2): GAGVSQSPSNKVTEKGKDVELRCDPISGHTALYWYRQSLGQGLEFLIYFQGNSAPDKSGLPSDRFSAERTGGSVSTLTIQRTQQEDSAVYLCASSLTTGTGNGYTFGSGTRLTVV.

The chain recombines TRBV7-9 with TRBJ1-6; D is possibly TRBD1 (5 bases). The CDR3 is 16 residues long. In germline, CDR1 is SEHNR, CDR2 FQNEAQ (reference sequence). Between the trimmed V and J ends, which lost 3 bases and 5 bases, there was a span of 14 bases. CDR3 region: CASSLARGSNNSPLHF. In DNA, the CDR3 is TGTGCCAGCAGCTTGGCAAGGGGATCTAATAATTCACCCCTCCACTTT.

In this sample, this clone turned up a few times. This rearrangement joins TRBV5-1 to TRBJ2-3, with D perhaps matching TRBD1 (5 bases). V lost 0 bases and J lost 8, with 19 bases in between. This CDR3 comprises 16 residues. Germline V gene sequence: CDR1 SGHRS, CDR2 YFSETQ. The CDR3 sequence: CASSLASGAYIATQYF. In DNA, the CDR3 is TGCGCCAGCAGCTTGGCGTCTGGGGCATATATAGCTACGCAGTATTTT. Full variable domain (outside the CDR3, taken from reference TRBV5-1 and TRBJ2-3): KAGVTQTPRYLIKTRGQQVTLSCSPISGHRSVSWYQQTPGQGLQFLFEYFSETQRNKGNFPGRFSGRQFSNSRSEMNVSTLELGDSALYLCASSLASGAYIATQYFGPGTRLTVL.

J is TRBJ2-5 and V is TRBV5-4, with 8 bases aligning to TRBD1. Unmatched junction bases numbered 19, after V lost 3 bases and J lost 9 bases. The CDR3 extends over 17 amino acids. The germline V gene encodes CDR1 SGHNT and CDR2 YYREEE (reference sequence). DNA of the CDR3: TGTGCCAGCAGCTGGAGACAGGGGCCAAGTATCTGGGAGGCCCAGTACTTC. Translating gives CASSWRQGPSIWEAQYF.